Given below is one T cell receptor beta chain in context. Next came a second PCR, run for about 7 to 12 cycles, which used a sample-barcoded 5' primer along with a J-beta primer mix. TCRdb analysed the 5' RACE reads with MiXCR anew, one entry per CDR3 protein. The table records hundreds of thousands of distinct CDR3 sequences, 45% to 70% of them present only once. This sample stems from a study of blood T cells in healthy people across ages. The germline gives CDR1 SQVTM, CDR2 ANQGSEA. This CDR3 is 15 amino acids long. Trimming pared 7 bases from V and 2 bases from J, leaving 21 bases between. This receptor was obtained from a man aged 35 to 55 in good health. The sequenced sample was blood. V and J are TRBV29-1 and TRBJ2-7; D is perhaps TRBD2 (7 bases). This CDR3 is CSAELGRGPTYEQYF. DNA for the CDR3: TGCAGCGCTGAGCTCGGGCGGGGGCCTACCTACGAGCAGTACTTC.